A single sample gave rise to the 10 T cell receptor beta chains below, sequenced in a study of T cell changes during pregnancy in multiple sclerosis (dated by TCRdb to between 2018 and 2021). Libraries were constructed by the immunoSEQ multiplex PCR assay. In TCRdb, the immuneACCESS table is reduced to in-frame sequences with V and J assigned. These tables do not hold every clone; where another copy was compared, an unresolved V gene accounts for under half, and the others remain unexplained. For this sample the table gives some 62,000 clones, of which 92% were detected only once. The ten largest account for 2.5% to 3% of the sample. The material was peripheral blood, obtained in the second trimester of pregnancy. Source of these receptors: a female donor in good health, enrolled as a control in a pregnancy study.

This chain joins TRBV15 and TRBJ2-7; 9 bases agree with TRBD1. CDR1 is LNHNV and CDR2 is YYDKDF in the germline V gene (reference sequence). The V gene end was trimmed by 1 base and the J gene end by 5 bases; junction bases not matched to a gene: 6. This CDR3 comprises 15 residues. Here the CDR3 DNA reads TGTGCCACCAGCAGAGTCGGGACAGGGTTCGACGAGCAGTACTTC. This sequence encodes CATSRVGTGFDEQYF.

The chain employs TRBV4-3 and TRBJ2-7; no reliable D call. The ends were cut back, 1 base at V and 1 base at J, with 11 bases in the middle. Germline assignment: CDR1 LGHNA and CDR2 YSLEER. The CDR3 is 15 residues long. The CDR3 is CASSQGARWSYEQYF. The CDR3 DNA follows: TGCGCCAGCAGCCAAGGGGCTCGATGGTCCTACGAGCAGTACTTC.

V gene TRBV18 combines with J gene TRBJ1-1; D gene unclear. This CDR3 comprises 14 residues. Germline lookup yields CDR1 KGHSH and CDR2 LQKENI. With 3 bases removed from V and 7 bases from J, the gap between germline ends came to 15 bases. CDR3 protein: CASSPSTLEGEAFF. The CDR3 nucleotides read TGTGCCAGCTCACCTTCAACACTTGAGGGTGAAGCTTTCTTT.

The rearrangement links TRBV27 to TRBJ2-3; 8 bases map to TRBD1. The V gene's germline CDR1 is MNHEY and CDR2 SMNVEV (reference sequence). The length of the CDR3 is 14 residues. The junction had 5 bases not matched to a gene; V was cut back by 6 bases and J by 3 bases. The CDR3 region has the DNA TGTGCCAGCAGCTCGGACAGGGCAACAGATACGCAGTATTTT. This translates into CASSSDRATDTQYF.

CDR3 in amino acids: CASSLGTTKDGETQYF. CDR3 nucleotides: TGTGCCAGCAGCTTAGGGACAACAAAGGACGGAGAGACCCAGTACTTC. The chain couples TRBV5-4 to TRBJ2-5, with D maybe TRBD1 (6 bases). V was trimmed by 2 bases and J by 4 bases, leaving 18 bases between them. This CDR3 comprises 16 residues. Per germline, CDR1 SGHNT and CDR2 YYREEE (reference sequence).

This sequence joins TRBV19 and TRBJ1-5; no firm D call. The CDR3 spans 15 residues. Germline V lookup: CDR1 LNHDA, CDR2 SQIVND (reference sequence). V shed 3 bases and J shed 0 bases, with 9 bases lying between them. The chain's CDR3 is CASSIVPGSNQPQHF. The DNA of the CDR3 is TGTGCCAGTAGTATCGTCCCGGGTAGCAATCAGCCCCAGCATTTT.

The chain is built from TRBV7-2 and TRBJ2-1; 7 positions agree with TRBD2. CDR3 length equals 16 residues. Germline trimming cut 0 bases from V and 12 bases from J; bases unmatched to any gene: 14. Germline V gene lookup returns CDR1 SGHTA and CDR2 FQGNSA. CDR3 in DNA: TGTGCCAGCAGCTTAGCCGGCGTTGGGCGGGAGAGGGGGCAGTTCTTC. It specifies CASSLAGVGRERGQFF.

This chain joins TRBV19 and TRBJ2-1; the match to TRBD2 covers 8 bases. CDR1 LNHDA and CDR2 SQIVND come from the germline V gene (reference sequence). Germline trimming cut 3 bases from V and 1 base from J; bases unmatched to any gene: 8. This CDR3 is 17 amino acids long. DNA of the CDR3: TGTGCCAGTAGTATCCAACCGGGACTAGAATCCTACAATGAGCAGTTCTTC. Amino acid sequence: CASSIQPGLESYNEQFF.

This chain's CDR3 is CASSFSGTTDVEQFF. CDR3 coding DNA: TGTGCCAGCAGCTTCTCCGGGACTACGGATGTTGAGCAGTTCTTC. The chain couples TRBV11-3 to TRBJ2-1, with TRBD2 matching 7 bases. CDR1 is SGHNT and CDR2 is YENEEA in the germline V gene. With V trimmed by 3 bases and J by 9 bases, 11 bases remained unmatched. The CDR3 is 15 residues long.

The chain links TRBV5-4 to TRBJ2-1, with 10 bases that match TRBD2. Germline V gene sequence: CDR1 SGHNT, CDR2 YYREEE (reference sequence). The CDR3 loop spans 13 amino acids. V dropped 0 bases and J dropped 12; count of bases not matched to a gene: 3. The CDR3 nucleotides read TGTGCCAGCAGCTTGGAGGAGCGGGGGGGGCAGTTCTTC. Its protein is CASSLEERGGQFF.